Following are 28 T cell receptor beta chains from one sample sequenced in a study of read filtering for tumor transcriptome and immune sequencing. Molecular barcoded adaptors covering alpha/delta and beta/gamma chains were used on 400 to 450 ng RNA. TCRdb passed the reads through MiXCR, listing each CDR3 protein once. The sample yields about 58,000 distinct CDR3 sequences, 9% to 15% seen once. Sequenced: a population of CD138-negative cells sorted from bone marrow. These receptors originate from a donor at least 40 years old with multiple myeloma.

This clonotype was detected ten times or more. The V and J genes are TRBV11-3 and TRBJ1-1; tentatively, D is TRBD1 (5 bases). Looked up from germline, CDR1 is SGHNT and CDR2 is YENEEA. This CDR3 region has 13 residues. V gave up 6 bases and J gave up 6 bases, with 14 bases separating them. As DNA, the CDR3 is TGTGCCAGCAGTCGAGGGGAGGCGGCTGAAGCTTTCTTT. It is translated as CASSRGEAAEAFF.

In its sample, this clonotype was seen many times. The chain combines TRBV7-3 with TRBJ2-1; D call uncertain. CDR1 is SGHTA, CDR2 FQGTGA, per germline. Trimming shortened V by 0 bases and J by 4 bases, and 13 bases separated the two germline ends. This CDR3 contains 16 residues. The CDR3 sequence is CASSLTGGIGYNEQFF. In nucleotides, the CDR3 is TGTGCCAGCAGCTTAACGGGCGGAATAGGGTACAATGAGCAGTTCTTC.

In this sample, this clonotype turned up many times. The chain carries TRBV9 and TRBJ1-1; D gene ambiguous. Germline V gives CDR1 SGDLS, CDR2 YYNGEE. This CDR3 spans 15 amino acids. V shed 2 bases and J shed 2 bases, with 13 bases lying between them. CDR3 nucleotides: TGTGCCAGCAGCGTGCGCGGACTGGCTAACACTGAAGCTTTCTTT. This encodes CASSVRGLANTEAFF.

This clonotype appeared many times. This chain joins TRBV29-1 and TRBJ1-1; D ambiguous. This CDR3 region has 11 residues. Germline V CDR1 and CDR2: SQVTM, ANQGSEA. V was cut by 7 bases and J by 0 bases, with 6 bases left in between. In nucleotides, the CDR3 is TGCAGCGCTGTCATGAACACTGAAGCTTTCTTT. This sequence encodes CSAVMNTEAFF.

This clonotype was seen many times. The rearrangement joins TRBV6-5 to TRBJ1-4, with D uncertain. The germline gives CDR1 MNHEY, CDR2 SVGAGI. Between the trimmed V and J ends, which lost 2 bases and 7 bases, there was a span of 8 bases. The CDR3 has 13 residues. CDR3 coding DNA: TGTGCCAGCAGTTACAGGGAGAGTGAAAAACTGTTTTTT. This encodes CASSYRESEKLFF.

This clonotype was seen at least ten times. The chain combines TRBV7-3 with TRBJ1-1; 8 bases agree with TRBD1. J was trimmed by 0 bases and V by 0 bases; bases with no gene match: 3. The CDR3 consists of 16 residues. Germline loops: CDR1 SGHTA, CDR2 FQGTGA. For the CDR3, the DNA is TGTGCCAGCAGCTTAACAGGGACAGGTATGAACACTGAAGCTTTCTTT. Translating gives CASSLTGTGMNTEAFF.

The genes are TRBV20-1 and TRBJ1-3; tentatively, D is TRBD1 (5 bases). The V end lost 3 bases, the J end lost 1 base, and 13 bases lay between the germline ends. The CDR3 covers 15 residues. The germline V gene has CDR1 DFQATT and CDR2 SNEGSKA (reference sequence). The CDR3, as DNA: TGCAGTGCTAGTCAGGGAGGAGGGTCTGGAAACACCATATATTTT. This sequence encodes CSASQGGGSGNTIYF.

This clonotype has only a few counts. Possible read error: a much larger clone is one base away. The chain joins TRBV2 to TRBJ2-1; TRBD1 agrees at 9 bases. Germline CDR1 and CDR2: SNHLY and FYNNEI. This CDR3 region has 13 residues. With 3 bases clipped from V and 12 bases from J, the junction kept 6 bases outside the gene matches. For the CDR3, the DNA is TGTGCCAGCAGTGAGGGACAGGGCTATGGGCAGTTCTTC. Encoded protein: CASSEGQGYGQFF.

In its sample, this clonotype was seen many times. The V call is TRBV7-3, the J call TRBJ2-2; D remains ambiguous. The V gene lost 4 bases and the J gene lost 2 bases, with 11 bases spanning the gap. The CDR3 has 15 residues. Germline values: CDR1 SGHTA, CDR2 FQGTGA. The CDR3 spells CASSSRTRNTGELFF. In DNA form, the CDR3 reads TGTGCCAGCAGCTCCCGGACGCGAAACACCGGGGAGCTGTTTTTT. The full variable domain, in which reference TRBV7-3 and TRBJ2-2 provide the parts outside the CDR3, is GAGVSQTPSNKVTEKGKYVELRCDPISGHTALYWYRQSLGQGPEFLIYFQGTGAADDSGLPNDRFFAVRPEGSVSTLKIQRTERGDSAVYLCASSSRTRNTGELFFGEGSRLTVL.

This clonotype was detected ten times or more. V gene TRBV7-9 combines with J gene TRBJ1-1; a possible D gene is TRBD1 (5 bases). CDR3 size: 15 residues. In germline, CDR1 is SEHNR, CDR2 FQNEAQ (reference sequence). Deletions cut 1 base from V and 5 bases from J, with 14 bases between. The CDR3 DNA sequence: TGTGCCAGCAGCTTAGACCGGGGACGGCAGACTGAAGCTTTCTTT. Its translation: CASSLDRGRQTEAFF.

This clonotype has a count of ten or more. The CDR3 protein is CSARDHRRGHQPQHF. In DNA form, the CDR3 reads TGCAGTGCTAGAGATCACAGGAGGGGTCATCAGCCCCAGCATTTT. The chain links TRBV20-1 to TRBJ1-5; weak D call: TRBD1 (5 bases). The CDR3 length is 15 residues. V lost 0 bases to trimming and J lost 5 bases, with 14 bases between them. Germline V gene lookup returns CDR1 DFQATT and CDR2 SNEGSKA (reference sequence).

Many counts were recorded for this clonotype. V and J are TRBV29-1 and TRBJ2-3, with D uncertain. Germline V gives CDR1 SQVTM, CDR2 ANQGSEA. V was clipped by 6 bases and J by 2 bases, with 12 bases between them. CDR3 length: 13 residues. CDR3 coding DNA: TGCAGCGTCGACCCGGGCCACACAGATACGCAGTATTTT. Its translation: CSVDPGHTDTQYF.

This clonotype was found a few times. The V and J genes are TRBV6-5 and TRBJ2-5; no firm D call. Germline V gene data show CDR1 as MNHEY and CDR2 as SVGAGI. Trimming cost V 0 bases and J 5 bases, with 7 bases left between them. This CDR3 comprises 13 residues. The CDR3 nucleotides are TGTGCCAGCAGTTACTCGTACGCTGAGACCCAGTACTTC. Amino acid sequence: CASSYSYAETQYF.

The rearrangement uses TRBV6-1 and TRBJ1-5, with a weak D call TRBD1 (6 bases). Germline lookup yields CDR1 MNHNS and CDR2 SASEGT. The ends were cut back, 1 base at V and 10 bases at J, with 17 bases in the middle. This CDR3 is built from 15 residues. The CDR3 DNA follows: TGTGCCAGCAGTGAAGTGAAGGGAGGGGGTTTCCCCCAGCATTTT. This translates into CASSEVKGGGFPQHF.

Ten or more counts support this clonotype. Written as DNA, the CDR3 is TGTGCCAGCACAAGGGACAGCGCGGAGACCCAGTACTTC. Residues: CASTRDSAETQYF. This chain joins TRBV7-9 and TRBJ2-5, with TRBD1 matching 7 bases. The CDR3 sequence is 13 residues long. From germline, CDR1 is SEHNR and CDR2 FQNEAQ (reference sequence). V was pared by 7 bases and J by 5 bases, with 7 bases of the junction left unmatched.

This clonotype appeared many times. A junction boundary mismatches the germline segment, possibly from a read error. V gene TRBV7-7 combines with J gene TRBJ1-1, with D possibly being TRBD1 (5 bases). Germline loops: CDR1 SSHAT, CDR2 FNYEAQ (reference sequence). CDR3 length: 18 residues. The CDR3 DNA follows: TGTGCTAGCAGCCCCGATCGATTTCAGGGAGTGTGGAACACTGAAGCTTTCTTT. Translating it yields CASSPDRFQGVWNTEAFF.

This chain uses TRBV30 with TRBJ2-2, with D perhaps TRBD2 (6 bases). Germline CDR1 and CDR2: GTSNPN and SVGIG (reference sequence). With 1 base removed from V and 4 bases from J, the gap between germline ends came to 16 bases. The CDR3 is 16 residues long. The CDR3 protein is CAWSAVGGSITGELFF. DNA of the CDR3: TGTGCCTGGAGTGCGGTGGGAGGCTCGATCACCGGGGAGCTGTTTTTT.

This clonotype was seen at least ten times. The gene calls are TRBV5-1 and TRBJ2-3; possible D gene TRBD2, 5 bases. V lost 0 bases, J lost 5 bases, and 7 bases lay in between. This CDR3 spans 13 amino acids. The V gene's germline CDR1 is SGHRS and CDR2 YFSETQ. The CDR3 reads CASSLEREDTQYF. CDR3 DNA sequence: TGCGCCAGCAGCTTGGAGAGGGAAGATACGCAGTATTTT.

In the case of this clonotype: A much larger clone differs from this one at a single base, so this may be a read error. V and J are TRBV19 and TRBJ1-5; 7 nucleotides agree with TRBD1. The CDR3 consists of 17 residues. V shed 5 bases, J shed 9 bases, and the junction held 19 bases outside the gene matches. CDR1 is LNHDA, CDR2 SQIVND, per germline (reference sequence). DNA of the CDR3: TGTGCCAGTAGTCCCGGGACAGATGTTCTAGGCAGTCGGCCCCAGCATTTT. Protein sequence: CASSPGTDVLGSRPQHF.

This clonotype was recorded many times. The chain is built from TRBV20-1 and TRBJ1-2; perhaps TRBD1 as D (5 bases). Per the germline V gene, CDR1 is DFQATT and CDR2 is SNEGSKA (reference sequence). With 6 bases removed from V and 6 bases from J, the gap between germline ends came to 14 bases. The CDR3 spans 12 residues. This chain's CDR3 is CSAGRQGHGYTF. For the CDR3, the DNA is TGCAGTGCAGGTCGGCAGGGACATGGCTACACCTTC.

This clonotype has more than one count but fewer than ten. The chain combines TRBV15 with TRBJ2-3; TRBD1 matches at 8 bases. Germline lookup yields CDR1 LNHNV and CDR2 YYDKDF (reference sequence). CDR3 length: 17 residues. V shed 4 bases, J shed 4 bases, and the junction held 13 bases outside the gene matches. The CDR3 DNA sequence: TGTGCCACCAGCACAGAATTGGGACAGGAGGGCTCAGATACGCAGTATTTT. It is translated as CATSTELGQEGSDTQYF.

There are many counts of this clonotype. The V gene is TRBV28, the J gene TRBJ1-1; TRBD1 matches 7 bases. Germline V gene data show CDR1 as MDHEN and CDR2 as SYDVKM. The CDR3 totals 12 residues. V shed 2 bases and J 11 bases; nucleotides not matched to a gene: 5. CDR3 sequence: CASSLLGQAAFF. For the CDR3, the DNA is TGTGCCAGCAGTTTACTAGGACAGGCGGCTTTCTTT.

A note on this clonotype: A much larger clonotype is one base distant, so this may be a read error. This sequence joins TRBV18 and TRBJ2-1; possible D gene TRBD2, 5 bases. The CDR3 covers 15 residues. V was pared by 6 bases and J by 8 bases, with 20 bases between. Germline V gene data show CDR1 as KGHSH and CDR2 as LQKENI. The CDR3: CASSTRRVDGDEQFF. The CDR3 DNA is TGTGCCAGCTCGACCCGGCGGGTTGATGGGGATGAGCAGTTCTTC.

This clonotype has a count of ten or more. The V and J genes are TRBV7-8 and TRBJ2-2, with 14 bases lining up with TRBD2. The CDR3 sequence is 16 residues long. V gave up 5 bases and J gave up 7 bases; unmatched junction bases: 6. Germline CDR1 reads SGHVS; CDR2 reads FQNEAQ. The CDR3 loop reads CASSLRTSGGIGELFF. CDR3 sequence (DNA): TGTGCCAGCAGCCTAAGGACTAGCGGGGGGATCGGGGAGCTGTTTTTT. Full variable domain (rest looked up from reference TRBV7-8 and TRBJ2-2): GAGVSQSPRYKVAKRGQDVALRCDPISGHVSLFWYQQALGQGPEFLTYFQNEAQLDKSGLPSDRFFAERPEGSVSTLKIQRTQQEDSAVYLCASSLRTSGGIGELFFGEGSRLTVL.

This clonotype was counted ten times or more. DNA of the CDR3: TGTGCCAGTAGCTCCACGGGGACGCTCATTTGGCATTTT. Amino acids: CASSSTGTLIWHF. This rearrangement joins TRBV19 to TRBJ1-5; a possible D gene is TRBD1 (5 bases). Trimming took 6 bases from V and 15 from J, leaving 21 bases between them. Germline CDR1 reads LNHDA; CDR2 reads SQIVND (reference sequence). The CDR3 runs 13 residues.

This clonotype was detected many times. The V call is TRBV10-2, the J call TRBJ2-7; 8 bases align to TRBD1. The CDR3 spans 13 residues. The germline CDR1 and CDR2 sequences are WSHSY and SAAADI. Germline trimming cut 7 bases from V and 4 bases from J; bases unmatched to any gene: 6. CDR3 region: CASTLGQVYEQYF. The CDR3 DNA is TGCGCCAGCACACTGGGACAGGTGTACGAGCAGTACTTC.

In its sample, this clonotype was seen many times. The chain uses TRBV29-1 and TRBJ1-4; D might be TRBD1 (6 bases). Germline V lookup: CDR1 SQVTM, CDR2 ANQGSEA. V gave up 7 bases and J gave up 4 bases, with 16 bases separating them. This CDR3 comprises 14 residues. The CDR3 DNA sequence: TGCAGCGCCAGGAGGGGGGGAGATAATGAAAAACTGTTTTTT. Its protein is CSARRGGDNEKLFF.

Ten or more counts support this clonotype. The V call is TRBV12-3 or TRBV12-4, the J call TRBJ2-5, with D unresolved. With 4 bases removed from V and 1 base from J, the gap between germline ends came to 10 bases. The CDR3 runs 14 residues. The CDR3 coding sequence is TGTGCCAGCAGTTCAGGCATCCTCCAAGAGACCCAGTACTTC. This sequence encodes CASSSGILQETQYF.